The clone carrying this T cell receptor (beta chain) appeared once. As yet, its antigen is unknown. Deep was the level used in running the assay. Sequencing used immunoSEQ multiplex PCR; TCRdb keeps in-frame clones, though not all of them. The sample contains under 650,000 clones, about 96% of which appear only once. The data were obtained in a study of shared clonotypes between healthy human individuals. As for the study in general: Sampling drew on donors who were two women and a few men aged 18 to 49.

V trimming: 2 bases; J trimming: 9 bases; junction bases outside the gene matches: 9. The CDR3 totals 16 residues. Germline values: CDR1 KGHSH, CDR2 LQKENI. The study's findings and limits: The genetic and exposure-history diversity represented was limited by few donors. It was anticipated that sequencing depth would influence how many clonotypes donors shared.

The genes are TRBV18 and TRBJ2-1, with 11 nucleotides matching TRBD2. The TCR comes from a woman aged 25 to 39 in good health. Sequencing input: naive CD4+ T cells sorted from blood. This sample's subset: CD45RA+ positively selected. The CDR3 region is CASSPFSGRGIGEQFF. In DNA form, the CDR3 reads TGTGCCAGCTCACCATTTAGCGGGAGGGGAATTGGTGAGCAGTTCTTC.